The entry that follows covers one T cell receptor beta chain sequence. The CDR3 loop spans 15 amino acids. Trimming cost V 6 bases and J 7 bases, with 22 bases left between them. Germline values: CDR1 MNHEY, CDR2 SVGEGT. This sample was taken from a study of blood T cell repertoires in COVID-19. On the study more broadly: T cells, B-cell-depleted T cells, or PBMCs provided the cDNA or gDNA that served as material.

TCRdb's table, derived via immunoSEQ multiplex PCR, lists solely in-frame clones and lacks some. In the table there are around 140,000 clones, approximately 80% of which are singletons. The source material was peripheral blood. The chain joins TRBV6-2 or TRBV6-3 to TRBJ2-7, with D possibly being TRBD2 (5 bases). This TCR came from a human donor in a cohort sampled during active COVID-19. CDR3 sequence (DNA): TGTGCCAGCAGCCCACGAAGCGGCGGCTTGAGAGAGCAGTACTTC. Amino acid sequence: CASSPRSGGLREQYF.